The rows below give T cell receptor beta chains drawn from one sample of a study of shared clonotypes between healthy human individuals. This table comes from immunoSEQ multiplex PCR, and its TCRdb copy is limited to in-frame clones, with some not included. The sample gives about 1,800,000 clones, about 95% of which show up once; roughly 1% is in the top ten. The sequencing sample was made of naive CD8+ T cells sorted from blood. Receptor source: a man between 18 and 35 years old in good health. The CDR3 runs from the conserved cysteine through the conserved F or W. The order of the fields is V gene, J gene, D gene, clone size, CDR3 protein, CDR3 DNA. The D gene is left open where the match is weak. Size values are once, few and many counts, or a class for expanded clones, and some rows have none.

TRBV19	TRBJ2-5	TRBD1	.	CASNPSWDRGQETQYF	TGTGCCAGTAATCCCTCATGGGACAGGGGGCAAGAGACCCAGTACTTC
TRBV10-3	TRBJ1-6	TRBD1	few	CAISWTGDNSPLHF	TGTGCCATCAGCTGGACAGGGGATAATTCACCCCTCCACTTT
TRBV2	TRBJ1-1	.	.	CASSEPEKGMNTEAFF	TGTGCCAGCAGTGAACCCGAGAAAGGTATGAACACTGAAGCTTTCTTT
TRBV5-6	TRBJ2-3	TRBD2	.	CASSLELRGDPDTQYF	TGTGCCAGCAGCTTGGAACTGCGGGGGGACCCAGATACGCAGTATTTT
TRBV5-8	TRBJ2-4	.	.	CASSLAGVPGGIQYF	TGTGCCAGCAGCTTGGCCGGGGTCCCCGGTGGCATTCAGTACTTC
TRBV29-1	TRBJ2-7	TRBD1	.	CSVDRGHDEQYF	TGCAGCGTTGACAGGGGGCACGACGAGCAGTACTTC
TRBV2	TRBJ2-1	.	.	CASSIGFF	TGTGCCAGCAGCATAGGGTTCTTC
TRBV9	TRBJ1-2	.	.	CASSVAGDYGYTF	TGTGCCAGCAGCGTAGCGGGGGACTATGGCTACACCTTC
TRBV9	TRBJ2-3	.	.	CASSVRRTDTQYF	TGTGCCAGCAGCGTAAGAAGGACAGATACGCAGTATTTT
TRBV6-6	TRBJ1-2	TRBD1	.	CASSYLTGGAEGYTF	TGTGCCAGCAGTTACCTCACAGGGGGCGCCGAGGGCTACACCTTC
TRBV10-3	TRBJ2-7	.	.	CAISSSGGYEQYF	TGTGCCATCAGTTCGTCAGGGGGGTACGAGCAGTACTTC
TRBV2	TRBJ2-6	.	.	CAPIPVWATHFSSGANVLTF	TGTGCACCAATACCGGTGTGGGCGACGCACTTCAGCTCTGGGGCCAACGTCCTGACTTTC
TRBV21-1	TRBJ2-5	.	.	CASSRLAEQETQYF	TGTGCCAGCAGCCGTCTAGCGGAACAAGAGACCCAGTACTTC
TRBV7-2	TRBJ2-7	.	once	CASSFWGGNYEQYF	TGTGCCAGCAGCTTCTGGGGGGGCAACTACGAGCAGTACTTC
TRBV19	TRBJ1-2	TRBD1	.	CASSPATGGSYGYTF	TGTGCCAGTAGTCCGGCAACAGGGGGTTCCTATGGCTACACCTTC
TRBV6-1	TRBJ2-2	.	.	CASSEAPTTTGELFF	TGTGCCAGCAGTGAAGCGCCAACGACCACCGGGGAGCTGTTTTTT
TRBV25-1	TRBJ2-6	.	.	CASSQGSGANVLTF	TGTGCCAGCAGTCAAGGTTCTGGGGCCAACGTCCTGACTTTC
TRBV27	TRBJ1-1	.	.	CASSLSTPQNTEAFF	TGTGCCAGCAGTTTATCCACACCCCAGAACACTGAAGCTTTCTTT
TRBV11-2	TRBJ1-1	.	.	CASSPQNRPDEAFF	TGTGCCAGCAGCCCGCAAAATAGGCCGGATGAAGCTTTCTTT
TRBV7-9	TRBJ2-5	TRBD1	.	CASSLEGMGQGQETQYF	TGTGCCAGCAGCTTAGAAGGGATGGGACAGGGCCAAGAGACCCAGTACTTC
TRBV11-2	TRBJ1-1	.	.	CASSSRDNIHSLNTEAFF	TGTGCTAGCAGCTCCCGGGACAATATTCATTCCTTGAACACTGAAGCTTTCTTT
TRBV28	TRBJ1-1	.	.	CASSFTNTEAFF	TGTGCCAGCAGTTTTACGAACACTGAAGCTTTCTTT
TRBV9	TRBJ2-7	.	.	CASSVAANSYEQYF	TGTGCCAGCAGCGTAGCGGCAAATTCCTACGAGCAGTACTTC
TRBV5-4	TRBJ1-4	.	.	CASSVGLKLFF	TGTGCCAGCAGCGTGGGGTTGAAACTGTTTTTT
TRBV4-1	TRBJ2-7	.	.	CASSQENQDGTYEQYF	TGCGCCAGCAGCCAAGAAAACCAGGACGGGACCTACGAGCAGTACTTC
TRBV9	TRBJ1-2	.	once	CASSDTGFYGYTF	TGTGCCAGCAGCGACACAGGTTTCTATGGCTACACCTTC
TRBV19	TRBJ2-7	.	.	CASSMLDTLEQYF	TGTGCCAGTAGTATGCTCGACACCCTGGAGCAGTACTTC
TRBV6-5	TRBJ2-7	.	.	CASSPFSGTVYEQYF	TGTGCCAGCAGTCCATTCTCCGGGACGGTCTACGAGCAGTACTTC
TRBV6-5	TRBJ1-2	TRBD1	.	CASSATGASGYTF	TGTGCCAGCAGTGCCACAGGGGCGAGCGGCTACACCTTC
TRBV27	TRBJ1-6	.	.	CASSAQSSYNSPLHF	TGTGCCAGCAGTGCACAGAGCTCCTATAATTCACCCCTCCACTTT
TRBV4-3	TRBJ1-4	.	.	CASSQDYGGFLFF	TGCGCCAGCAGCCAAGATTATGGAGGGTTTCTGTTTTTT
TRBV27	TRBJ1-3	.	.	CASSLTSYSGNTIYF	TGTGCCAGCAGTTTGACATCCTACTCTGGAAACACCATATATTTT
TRBV27	TRBJ1-2	.	.	CASSKKGEGGYTF	TGTGCCAGCAGTAAAAAGGGAGAGGGTGGCTACACCTTC
TRBV11-2	TRBJ2-3	TRBD2	.	CATTSGAGGSRDTQYF	TGTGCCACCACTTCCGGGGCGGGGGGCAGTAGAGATACGCAGTATTTT
TRBV6-5	TRBJ2-5	TRBD1	.	CASARQGPSWETQYF	TGTGCCAGCGCTAGACAGGGTCCCTCATGGGAGACCCAGTACTTC
TRBV19	TRBJ2-3	.	.	CASSSGVSNTDTQYF	TGTGCCAGTAGTAGCGGAGTCAGCAACACAGATACGCAGTATTTT
TRBV9	TRBJ2-1	TRBD1	.	CASGSGTGDNEQFF	TGTGCCAGCGGGTCCGGGACAGGCGACAATGAGCAGTTCTTC
TRBV5-1	TRBJ2-1	.	.	CASSLRGVDNEQFF	TGCGCCAGCAGCCTTAGGGGTGTCGACAATGAGCAGTTCTTC
TRBV10-2	TRBJ2-7	TRBD2	.	CASSDSGGAYEQYF	TGCGCCAGCAGTGATTCTGGGGGGGCCTACGAGCAGTACTTC
TRBV19	TRBJ1-2	TRBD1	.	CASSTRQGVGDGYTF	TGTGCCAGTAGTACTAGACAGGGGGTAGGCGATGGCTACACCTTC
TRBV7-8	TRBJ2-1	TRBD2	.	CASSLGLAGGIYNEQFF	TGTGCCAGCAGCTTAGGACTAGCGGGGGGCATTTACAATGAGCAGTTCTTC
TRBV11-2	TRBJ2-1	.	.	CASSSYPHNEQFF	TGTGCCAGCAGCTCGTACCCCCACAATGAGCAGTTCTTC
TRBV7-9	TRBJ2-1	.	.	CASSLDQRSYNEQFF	TGTGCCAGCAGCTTAGATCAGCGCTCCTACAATGAGCAGTTCTTC
TRBV14	TRBJ1-1	.	.	CASSQSPGAEDTEAFF	TGTGCCAGCAGCCAATCTCCCGGGGCGGAGGACACTGAAGCTTTCTTT
TRBV5-4	TRBJ2-5	.	.	CAIKDSNQETQYF	TGTGCCATCAAGGACAGCAACCAAGAGACCCAGTACTTC
TRBV5-1	TRBJ2-1	TRBD1	.	CASSLGTSGTGIVEVQFF	TGCGCCAGCAGCTTGGGAACCTCCGGGACAGGGATCGTTGAAGTGCAGTTCTTC
TRBV6-5	TRBJ1-1	TRBD1	.	CASSYSGQGAAEAFF	TGTGCCAGCAGTTACTCCGGACAGGGGGCGGCTGAAGCTTTCTTT